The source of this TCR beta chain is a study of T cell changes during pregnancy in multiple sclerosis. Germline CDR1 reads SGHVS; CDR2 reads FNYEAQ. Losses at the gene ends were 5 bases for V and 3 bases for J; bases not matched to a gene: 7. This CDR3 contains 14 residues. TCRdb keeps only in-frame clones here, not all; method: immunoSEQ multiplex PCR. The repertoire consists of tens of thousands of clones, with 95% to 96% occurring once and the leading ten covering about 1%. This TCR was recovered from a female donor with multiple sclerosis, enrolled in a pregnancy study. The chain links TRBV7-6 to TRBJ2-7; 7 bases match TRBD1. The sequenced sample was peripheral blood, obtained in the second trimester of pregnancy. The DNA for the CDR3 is TGTGCCAGCAGCCTAGACGGACAGGTCTACGAGCAGTACTTC. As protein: CASSLDGQVYEQYF.